What follows are 24 T cell receptor beta chains derived from one specimen sequenced in a study of CD8 T cells in ankylosing spondylitis. TCRdb itself ran the 5' RACE reads through MiXCR, one entry per CDR3 protein. The sample has 340,000 or so distinct CDR3 sequences, over 12% seen once. Sequencing input: blood, either unsorted or a sorted T cell fraction (not recorded which). The receptors stem from a male donor with ankylosing spondylitis or in good health (not recorded which).

Written as DNA, the CDR3 is TGCAGCGTCGGGCGGAAGGGGAGCACAGATACGCAGTATTTT. Its translation: CSVGRKGSTDTQYF. V and J are TRBV29-1 and TRBJ2-3; possibly TRBD1 for D (5 bases). Trimming removed 6 bases from V and 0 bases from J, with 13 bases in between. The V gene's germline CDR1 is SQVTM and CDR2 ANQGSEA. The CDR3 is made up of 14 amino acids.

There are a few counts of this clonotype. The chain recombines TRBV10-3 with TRBJ1-1; D is perhaps TRBD1 (6 bases). Trimming cost V 4 bases and J 1 base, with 7 bases left between them. CDR1 ENHRY and CDR2 SYGVKD come from the germline V gene. The CDR3 has 13 residues. CDR3 nucleotides: TGTGCCATCAGTGGGACAGCGAACACTGAAGCTTTCTTT. It yields the protein CAISGTANTEAFF.

This clonotype turned up a few times. The rearrangement joins TRBV12-3 or TRBV12-4 to TRBJ1-5; 7 bases align to TRBD1. This CDR3 region has 14 residues. The V gene end was trimmed by 6 bases and the J gene end by 3 bases; junction bases not matched to a gene: 5. CDR3 nucleotides: TGTGCCAGCAGGCTAGGGGGCTCCAATCAGCCCCAGCATTTT. This translates into CASRLGGSNQPQHF.

This chain links TRBV6-1 with TRBJ2-1; 7 bases align to TRBD2. Germline V gene sequence: CDR1 MNHNS, CDR2 SASEGT. J gave up 4 bases and V 10 bases, and 16 bases lay outside the gene matches. There are 16 residues in the CDR3. The CDR3 here is CATGPGGSIIYNEQFF. For the CDR3, the DNA is TGTGCCACCGGCCCTGGCGGGAGTATAATTTACAATGAGCAGTTCTTC.

This clonotype has just a few counts. The chain couples TRBV12-3 or TRBV12-4 to TRBJ2-7; D might be TRBD1 (5 bases). V was trimmed by 3 bases and J by 4 bases, leaving 13 bases between them. CDR3 length: 14 residues. The CDR3 reads CASSFVQGRYEQYF. The CDR3 DNA reads TGTGCCAGCAGTTTTGTCCAGGGTCGGTACGAGCAGTACTTC.

This clonotype was seen only a few times. This chain joins TRBV27 and TRBJ1-2, with D possibly being TRBD1 (6 bases). Trimming cost V 8 bases and J 3 bases, with 16 bases left between them. This CDR3 contains 14 residues. The germline V gene has CDR1 MNHEY and CDR2 SMNVEV (reference sequence). The CDR3: CASSSGGLDYGYTF. The CDR3 DNA sequence: TGTGCCAGCTCATCGGGGGGCTTGGACTATGGCTACACCTTC.

A remark on this clonotype: The junction departs from the called germline gene at one end, perhaps through a read error. The chain uses TRBV20-1 and TRBJ2-3, with 8 bases aligning to TRBD2. Germline CDR1 DFQATT, CDR2 SNEGSKA (reference sequence). The CDR3 spans 14 residues. CDR3 sequence (DNA): TGCAGTGCAAGAGCGGGGGCTAGCACAGATACGCAGTATTTT. Protein product: CSARAGASTDTQYF.

A few counts support this clonotype. The chain has TRBV30 and TRBJ2-3, with TRBD1 matching 9 bases. With 5 bases clipped from V and 0 bases from J, the junction kept 0 bases outside the gene matches. CDR1 and CDR2 (germline): GTSNPN, SVGIG (reference sequence). The CDR3 extends over 13 amino acids. The CDR3 sequence is CAWGTGSTDTQYF. The DNA for the CDR3 is TGTGCCTGGGGGACAGGGAGCACAGATACGCAGTATTTT.

In this sample, this clonotype turned up many times. The rearrangement links TRBV5-5 to TRBJ1-1; no clear D. CDR1 is SGHKS, CDR2 YYEKEE, per germline (reference sequence). V was cut by 0 bases and J by 2 bases, with 5 bases left in between. The CDR3 length is 13 residues. The CDR3 bases are TGTGCCAGCAGCTTGGGTCACAACACTGAAGCTTTCTTT. This codes for CASSLGHNTEAFF.

The rearrangement links TRBV6-1 to TRBJ2-2, with no clear D. This CDR3 is 15 amino acids long. The V end lost 2 bases, the J end lost 3 bases, and 10 bases lay between the germline ends. Germline assignment: CDR1 MNHNS and CDR2 SASEGT. CDR3 region: CASSELVEYTGELFF. The DNA for the CDR3 is TGTGCCAGCAGTGAACTCGTGGAATACACCGGGGAGCTGTTTTTT.

There are many counts of this clonotype. This chain joins TRBV11-1 and TRBJ2-7, with 7 nucleotides matching TRBD1. The junction had 4 bases not matched to a gene; V was cut back by 7 bases and J by 1 base. This CDR3 is 13 amino acids long. The germline V gene encodes CDR1 SGHAT and CDR2 FQDESV (reference sequence). The CDR3 DNA reads as TGTGCCAGCACCCAGGACAGGTCCTACGAGCAGTACTTC. Protein sequence: CASTQDRSYEQYF.

The CDR3 spells CASSQDGLGYNEQFF. CDR3 bases: TGTGCCAGCAGCCAAGACGGACTAGGCTACAATGAGCAGTTCTTC. The chain links TRBV3-1 to TRBJ2-1, with TRBD2 matching 7 bases. The CDR3 has 15 amino acids. J was trimmed by 3 bases and V by 0 bases; bases with no gene match: 2. The V gene's germline CDR1 is LGHDT and CDR2 YNNKEL (reference sequence).

This clonotype was seen a few times. One end of the junction is discordant with germline, which a read error may explain. The chain employs TRBV7-9 and TRBJ2-2, with a tentative D call TRBD1 (5 bases). This CDR3 contains 16 residues. Germline CDR1 and CDR2: SEHNR and FQNEAQ (reference sequence). The CDR3 is CASSSISGWDTGELFF. The CDR3 DNA sequence: TGTGCCAGTAGCTCAATTTCAGGGTGGGACACCGGGGAGCTGTTTTTT.

In its sample, this clonotype was seen a few times. The rearrangement joins TRBV27 to TRBJ2-7, with D perhaps TRBD2 (5 bases). CDR1 MNHEY and CDR2 SMNVEV come from the germline V gene (reference sequence). CDR3 length equals 14 residues. With 5 bases removed from V and 6 bases from J, the gap between germline ends came to 17 bases. CDR3 sequence: CASSRDTLTSEQYF. CDR3 DNA: TGTGCCAGCAGTCGGGATACTCTGACGAGCGAGCAGTACTTC.

The chain uses TRBV7-9 and TRBJ2-1; D gene ambiguous. Germline V CDR1 and CDR2: SEHNR, FQNEAQ (reference sequence). Trimming took off 5 bases at V and 0 bases at J, with 11 bases between the two ends. The CDR3 totals 15 residues. The CDR3 reads CASSQPGSSYNEQFF. CDR3 DNA sequence: TGTGCCAGCAGCCAGCCGGGTAGCTCCTACAATGAGCAGTTCTTC.

V usage is TRBV5-5 and J usage is TRBJ2-7, with 7 bases matching TRBD1. The junction had 1 base not matched to a gene; V was cut back by 4 bases and J by 3 bases. In germline, CDR1 is SGHKS, CDR2 YYEKEE (reference sequence). The CDR3 has 12 residues. The CDR3 coding sequence is TGTGCCAGCAGCGGACAGGTCTACGAGCAGTACTTC. It is translated as CASSGQVYEQYF.

The J gene is TRBJ2-5, the V gene TRBV4-1; unclear D gene. Between the trimmed V and J ends, which lost 0 bases and 3 bases, there was a span of 17 bases. The CDR3 spans 17 residues. Looked up from germline, CDR1 is MGHRA and CDR2 is YSYEKL. This chain's CDR3 is CASSQDRAQSSKETQYF. CDR3 DNA sequence: TGCGCCAGCAGCCAAGATCGGGCGCAGAGCAGTAAAGAGACCCAGTACTTC.

The J gene is TRBJ1-1, the V gene TRBV12-3 or TRBV12-4, with D unresolved. The CDR3 covers 12 residues. V dropped 6 bases and J dropped 10 bases, with 15 bases sitting between them. The CDR3 nucleotides are TGTGCCAGCAGCCTCGGGTATAGAGGAGCTTTCTTT. Protein sequence: CASSLGYRGAFF.

This sequence joins TRBV5-1 and TRBJ1-1, with 7 bases matching TRBD1. The trim removed 2 bases at V and 0 bases at J, leaving 7 bases unmatched. The CDR3 spans 16 residues. Germline lookup yields CDR1 SGHRS and CDR2 YFSETQ. This CDR3 is CASSFGQASMNTEAFF. The CDR3 bases are TGCGCCAGCAGCTTTGGACAGGCTTCGATGAACACTGAAGCTTTCTTT.

V usage is TRBV5-1 and J usage is TRBJ2-1; TRBD1 aligns across 11 bases. After removal of 0 bases from V and 9 bases from J, the junction contained 8 bases not matched to a gene. The CDR3 totals 16 residues. Germline V lookup: CDR1 SGHRS, CDR2 YFSETQ. CDR3 sequence: CASSLEGTGGRGEQFF. The CDR3, as DNA: TGCGCCAGCAGCTTGGAAGGGACAGGGGGACGCGGTGAGCAGTTCTTC. Based on the CDR3 plus reference TRBV5-1 and TRBJ2-1, the full variable domain is KAGVTQTPRYLIKTRGQQVTLSCSPISGHRSVSWYQQTPGQGLQFLFEYFSETQRNKGNFPGRFSGRQFSNSRSEMNVSTLELGDSALYLCASSLEGTGGRGEQFFGPGTRLTVL.

V gene TRBV2 combines with J gene TRBJ1-1; TRBD1 agrees at 7 bases. The CDR3 runs to 14 residues. Germline CDR1 SNHLY, CDR2 FYNNEI. Losses at the gene ends were 6 bases for V and 7 bases for J; bases not matched to a gene: 11. This CDR3 is CASRSGTALNEAFF. CDR3 in DNA: TGTGCCAGCAGGTCCGGGACAGCTCTGAATGAAGCTTTCTTT.

This clonotype was counted only a few times. V gene TRBV30 combines with J gene TRBJ2-2; D is perhaps TRBD1 (5 bases). This CDR3 has 11 residues. Per germline, CDR1 GTSNPN and CDR2 SVGIG (reference sequence). V gave up 7 bases and J gave up 5 bases, with 8 bases separating them. CDR3 protein: CASRVTGELFF. The CDR3 DNA reads as TGTGCCTCCAGGGTGACCGGGGAGCTGTTTTTT.

This clonotype was seen a handful of times. The chain has TRBV7-9 and TRBJ1-2, with a possible D match to TRBD1 (5 bases). V shed 1 base and J shed 3 bases, with 18 bases lying between them. The germline V gene has CDR1 SEHNR and CDR2 FQNEAQ (reference sequence). The CDR3 covers 17 residues. The CDR3 region has the DNA TGTGCCAGCAGCTTAGGAGGGTCGGTCAGGGCGGACTATGGCTACACCTTC. Protein product: CASSLGGSVRADYGYTF.

This clonotype has only a few counts. This chain uses TRBV20-1 with TRBJ1-2; 9 bases fit TRBD1. This CDR3 region has 12 residues. Per germline, CDR1 DFQATT and CDR2 SNEGSKA (reference sequence). V gave up 4 bases and J gave up 8 bases; unmatched junction bases: 5. The CDR3 nucleotides are TGCAGTGCTAATACAGGGGGCCAGGGCTACACCTTC. It codes for CSANTGGQGYTF.